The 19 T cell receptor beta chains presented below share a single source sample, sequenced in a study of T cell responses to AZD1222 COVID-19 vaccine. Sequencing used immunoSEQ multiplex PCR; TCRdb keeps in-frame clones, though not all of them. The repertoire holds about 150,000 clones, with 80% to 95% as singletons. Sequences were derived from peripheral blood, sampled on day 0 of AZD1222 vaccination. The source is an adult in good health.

As DNA, the CDR3 is TGTGCCAGCAGCTTAGTGGGGACAGGGCGTCACAATGAGCAGTTCTTC. This translates into CASSLVGTGRHNEQFF. V and J are TRBV7-8 and TRBJ2-1; 9 nucleotides match TRBD1. V shed 1 base and J 5 bases; nucleotides not matched to a gene: 6. The CDR3 contains 16 residues. The germline V gene encodes CDR1 SGHVS and CDR2 FQNEAQ.

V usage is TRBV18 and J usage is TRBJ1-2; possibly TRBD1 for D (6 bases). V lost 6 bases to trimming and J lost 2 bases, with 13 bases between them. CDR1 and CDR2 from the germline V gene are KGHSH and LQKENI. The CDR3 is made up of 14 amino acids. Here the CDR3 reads CASSPEQGNYGYTF. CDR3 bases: TGTGCCAGCTCGCCGGAACAGGGCAACTATGGCTACACCTTC.

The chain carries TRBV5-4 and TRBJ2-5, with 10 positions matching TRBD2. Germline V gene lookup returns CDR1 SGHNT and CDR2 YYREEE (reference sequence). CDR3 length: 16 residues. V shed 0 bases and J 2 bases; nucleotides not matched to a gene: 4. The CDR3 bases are TGTGCCAGCAGCTTGGAGCTAGCGGGAGCACAAGAGACCCAGTACTTC. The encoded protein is CASSLELAGAQETQYF.

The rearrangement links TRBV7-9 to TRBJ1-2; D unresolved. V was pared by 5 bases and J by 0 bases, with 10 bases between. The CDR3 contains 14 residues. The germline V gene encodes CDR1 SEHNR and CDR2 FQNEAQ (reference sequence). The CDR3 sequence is CASSQDVTNYGYTF. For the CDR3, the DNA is TGTGCCAGCAGCCAGGACGTGACTAACTATGGCTACACCTTC.

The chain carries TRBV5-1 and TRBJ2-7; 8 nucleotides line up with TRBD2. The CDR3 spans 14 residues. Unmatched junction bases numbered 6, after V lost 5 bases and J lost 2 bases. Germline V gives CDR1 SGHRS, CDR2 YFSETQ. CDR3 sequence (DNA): TGCGCCAGCAGTCCGGCGGGAGGACCCTACGAGCAGTACTTC. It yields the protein CASSPAGGPYEQYF.

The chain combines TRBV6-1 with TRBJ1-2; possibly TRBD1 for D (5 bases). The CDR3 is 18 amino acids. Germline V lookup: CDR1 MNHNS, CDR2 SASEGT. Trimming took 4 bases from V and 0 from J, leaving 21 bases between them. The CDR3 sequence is CASSGQFQAFKANYGYTF. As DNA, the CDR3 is TGTGCCAGCAGTGGACAGTTCCAGGCCTTCAAAGCTAACTATGGCTACACCTTC.

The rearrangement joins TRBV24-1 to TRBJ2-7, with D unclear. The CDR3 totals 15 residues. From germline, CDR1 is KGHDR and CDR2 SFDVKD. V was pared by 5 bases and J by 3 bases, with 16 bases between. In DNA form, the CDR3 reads TGTGCCACCAGTGGTCTTCATGGCGAGCACTACGAGCAGTACTTC. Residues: CATSGLHGEHYEQYF.

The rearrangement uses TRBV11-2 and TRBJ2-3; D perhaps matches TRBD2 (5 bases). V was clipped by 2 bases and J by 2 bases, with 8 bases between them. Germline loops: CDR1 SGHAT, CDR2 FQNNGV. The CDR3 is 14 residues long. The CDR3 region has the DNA TGTGCCAGCAGCTTACAGCGGCCCACAGATACGCAGTATTTT. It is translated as CASSLQRPTDTQYF.

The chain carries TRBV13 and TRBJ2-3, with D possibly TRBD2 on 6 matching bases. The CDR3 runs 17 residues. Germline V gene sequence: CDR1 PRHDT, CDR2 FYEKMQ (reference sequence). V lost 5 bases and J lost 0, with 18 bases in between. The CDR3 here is CASSETAGTSSTDTQYF. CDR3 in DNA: TGTGCCAGCAGCGAGACGGCCGGGACTTCTAGCACAGATACGCAGTATTTT.

CDR3 loop: CASSLSAVYGYTF. CDR3 sequence (DNA): TGTGCCAGCAGCTTGTCGGCGGTCTATGGCTACACCTTC. The chain joins TRBV5-4 to TRBJ1-2, with D uncertain. Germline CDR1 and CDR2: SGHNT and YYREEE (reference sequence). Trimming cost V 1 base and J 4 bases, with 8 bases left between them. The CDR3 contains 13 residues.

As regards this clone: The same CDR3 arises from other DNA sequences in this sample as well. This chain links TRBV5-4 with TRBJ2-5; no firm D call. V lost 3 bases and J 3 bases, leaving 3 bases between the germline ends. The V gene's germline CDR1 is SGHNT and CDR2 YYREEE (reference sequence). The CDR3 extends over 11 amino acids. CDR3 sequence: CASSSKETQYF. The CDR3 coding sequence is TGTGCCAGCAGCTCGAAAGAGACCCAGTACTTC.

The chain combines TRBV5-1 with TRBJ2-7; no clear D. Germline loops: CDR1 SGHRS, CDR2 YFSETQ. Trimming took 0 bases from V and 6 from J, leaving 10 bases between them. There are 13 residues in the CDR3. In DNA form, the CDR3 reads TGCGCCAGCAGCTTGGGTCCGGGCGGCGAGCAGTACTTC. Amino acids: CASSLGPGGEQYF.

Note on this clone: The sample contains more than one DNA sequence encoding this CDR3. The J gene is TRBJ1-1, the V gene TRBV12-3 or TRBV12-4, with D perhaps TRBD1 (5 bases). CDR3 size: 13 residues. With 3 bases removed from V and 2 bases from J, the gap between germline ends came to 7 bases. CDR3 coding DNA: TGTGCCAGCAGTTTGGGGGAAAACACTGAAGCTTTCTTT. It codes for CASSLGENTEAFF.

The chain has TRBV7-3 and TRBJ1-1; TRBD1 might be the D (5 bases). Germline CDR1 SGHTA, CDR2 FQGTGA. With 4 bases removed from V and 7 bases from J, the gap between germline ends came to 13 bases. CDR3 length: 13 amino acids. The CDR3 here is CASSSLDRVEAFF. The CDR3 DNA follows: TGTGCCAGCAGCTCTTTAGACAGAGTTGAAGCTTTCTTT.

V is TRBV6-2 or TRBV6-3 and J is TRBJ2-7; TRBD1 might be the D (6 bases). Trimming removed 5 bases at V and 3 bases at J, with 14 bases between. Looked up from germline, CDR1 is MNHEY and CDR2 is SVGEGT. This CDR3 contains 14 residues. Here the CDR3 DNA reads TGTGCCAGCAGTAACAGGGTCGTTAACTACGAGCAGTACTTC. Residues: CASSNRVVNYEQYF.

Here the CDR3 reads CASSDPTGSNTEAFF. In nucleotides, the CDR3 is TGTGCCAGCAGTGACCCGACAGGGTCGAACACTGAAGCTTTCTTT. The rearrangement uses TRBV25-1 and TRBJ1-1, with 7 bases that match TRBD1. V shed 3 bases and J 1 base; nucleotides not matched to a gene: 5. The length of the CDR3 is 15 residues. Looked up from germline, CDR1 is MGHDK and CDR2 is SYGVNS.

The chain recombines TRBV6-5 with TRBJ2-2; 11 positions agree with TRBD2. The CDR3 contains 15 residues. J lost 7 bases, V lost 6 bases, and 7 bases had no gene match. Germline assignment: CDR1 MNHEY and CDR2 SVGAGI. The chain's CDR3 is CASSVEGLAVGELFF. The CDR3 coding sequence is TGTGCCAGCAGCGTGGAGGGACTAGCGGTCGGGGAGCTGTTTTTT.

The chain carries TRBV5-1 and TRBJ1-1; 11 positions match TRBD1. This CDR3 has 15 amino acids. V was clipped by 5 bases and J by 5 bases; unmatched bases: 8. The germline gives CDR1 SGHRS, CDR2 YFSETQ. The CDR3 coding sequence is TGCGCCAGCAGTCGGACAGGGGGCCCGGAGACTGAAGCTTTCTTT. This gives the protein CASSRTGGPETEAFF.

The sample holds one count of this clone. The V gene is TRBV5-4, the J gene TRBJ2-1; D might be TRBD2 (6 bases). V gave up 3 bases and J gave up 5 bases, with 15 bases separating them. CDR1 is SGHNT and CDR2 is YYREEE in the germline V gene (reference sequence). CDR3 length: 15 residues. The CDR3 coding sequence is TGTGCCAGCAGCTACAACCTAGGCGGGGACAATGAGCAGTTCTTC. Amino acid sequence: CASSYNLGGDNEQFF.